Listed here are 9 T cell receptor beta chains from one sample, sequenced in a study of blood T cell repertoires in COVID-19 (dated by TCRdb to the early 2020s). Library construction relied on the immunoSEQ multiplex PCR assay. TCRdb mirrors the immuneACCESS table, restricted to in-frame sequences. Some clones are absent from its copies; in checked studies, under half trace to an unresolved V gene, and the reason for the others is unknown. Here the sample has 150,000 to 200,000 clones; around nine tenths occur a single time. The top ten constitute roughly 3.6% of the sample. The sequencing input was peripheral blood. These receptors all stem from a man younger than 35 with active or convalescent COVID-19.

This chain links TRBV18 with TRBJ1-6; no definite D call. Trimming left V 3 bases short and J 0 bases short, with 9 bases between. In germline, CDR1 is KGHSH, CDR2 LQKENI. This CDR3 is built from 16 residues. In DNA form, the CDR3 reads TGTGCCAGCTCACCGGGCAAGAGCTCCTATAATTCACCCCTCCACTTT. Amino acid sequence: CASSPGKSSYNSPLHF. Full variable domain (missing parts from reference TRBV18 and TRBJ1-6): NAGVMQNPRHLVRRRGQEARLRCSPMKGHSHVYWYRQLPEEGLKFMVYLQKENIIDESGMPKERFSAEFPKEGPSILRIQQVVRGDSAAYFCASSPGKSSYNSPLHFGNGTRLTVT.

This chain connects TRBV9 to TRBJ1-6; D unclear. CDR1 is SGDLS and CDR2 is YYNGEE in the germline V gene. There are 15 residues in the CDR3. V was trimmed by 0 bases and J by 9 bases, leaving 13 bases between them. The CDR3 spells CASSVVEGFISPLHF. For the CDR3, the DNA is TGTGCCAGCAGCGTAGTGGAGGGATTTATTTCACCCCTCCACTTT.

V is TRBV27 and J is TRBJ2-1; weak D call: TRBD1 (5 bases). V lost 4 bases and J lost 7, with 8 bases in between. The CDR3 is made up of 12 amino acids. Germline CDR1 reads MNHEY; CDR2 reads SMNVEV (reference sequence). The DNA for the CDR3 is TGTGCCAGCAGTTGGGGCAAAAATGAGCAGTTCTTC. It codes for CASSWGKNEQFF.

A few counts support this clone. This chain links TRBV11-3 with TRBJ2-7, with TRBD2 matching over 10 bases. V dropped 5 bases and J dropped 3; count of bases not matched to a gene: 10. This CDR3 is 16 amino acids long. CDR1 SGHNT and CDR2 YENEEA come from the germline V gene. Here the CDR3 reads CASSRTSGAGNYEQYF. For the CDR3, the DNA is TGTGCCAGCAGCCGAACTAGCGGGGCTGGGAACTACGAGCAGTACTTC.

The chain has TRBV7-2 and TRBJ1-4; D uncertain. The CDR3 covers 14 residues. V lost 4 bases and J lost 6, with 12 bases in between. Per the germline V gene, CDR1 is SGHTA and CDR2 is FQGNSA. Here the CDR3 reads CASSSRTADEKLFF. CDR3 coding DNA: TGTGCCAGCAGCTCGCGAACTGCTGATGAAAAACTGTTTTTT.

This chain links TRBV30 with TRBJ2-7, with D unclear. The germline V and J ends were trimmed by 2 bases and 5 bases, with 7 bases remaining between them. Per germline, CDR1 GTSNPN and CDR2 SVGIG (reference sequence). This CDR3 is built from 11 residues. CDR3 in DNA: TGTGCCTGGAGTAAGATAGACGAGCAGTACTTC. Amino acid sequence: CAWSKIDEQYF. Full variable domain (remainder filled in from reference TRBV30 and TRBJ2-7): SQTIHQWPATLVQPVGSPLSLECTVEGTSNPNLYWYRQAAGRGLQLLFYSVGIGQISSEVPQNLSASRPQDRQFILSSKKLLLSDSGFYLCAWSKIDEQYFGPGTRLTVT.

The chain carries TRBV11-3 and TRBJ2-1, with 11 bases that match TRBD2. J gave up 6 bases and V 1 base, and 11 bases lay outside the gene matches. The CDR3 is made up of 18 amino acids. In germline, CDR1 is SGHNT, CDR2 YENEEA. The CDR3 DNA sequence: TGTGCCAGCAGCTTAGCTTTTACTAGCGGGAGTTCGGTCAATGAGCAGTTCTTC. Translated, it gives CASSLAFTSGSSVNEQFF.

The table lists this clone with a few counts. The chain recombines TRBV27 with TRBJ1-2; 8 positions match TRBD1. The CDR3 consists of 14 residues. Trimming at V came to 3 bases and at J to 6 bases, leaving 6 bases not matched to a gene. Germline V gene sequence: CDR1 MNHEY, CDR2 SMNVEV (reference sequence). The CDR3 DNA reads as TGTGCCAGCAGTTTTGAGGGACAGGCTCATGGCTACACCTTC. Its protein is CASSFEGQAHGYTF.

This chain joins TRBV6-6 and TRBJ1-2, with a weak D call TRBD1 (6 bases). V was cut by 3 bases and J by 4 bases, with 15 bases left in between. Germline V gives CDR1 MNHNY, CDR2 SVGAGI (reference sequence). The CDR3 spans 15 residues. The CDR3 is CASSYVPTGIYGYTF. The CDR3 coding sequence is TGTGCCAGCAGTTATGTTCCCACAGGGATCTATGGCTACACCTTC.